One and the same sample provided the 7 T cell receptor beta chains below, sequenced in a study of blood T cell dynamics during melanoma immunotherapy. Clones were sequenced by immunoSEQ multiplex PCR, and TCRdb holds only the in-frame ones, with some missing. The table lists 9,700 or so clones, roughly 89% of them singletons. Time point reported: pre-treatment baseline. The sample consisted of blood, taken from a patient treated with checkpoint blockade. The receptors originated from a human donor with melanoma.

V usage is TRBV7-9 and J usage is TRBJ2-5; TRBD2 matches 7 bases. This CDR3 spans 13 amino acids. The junction had 7 bases not matched to a gene; V was cut back by 5 bases and J by 7 bases. Germline CDR1 is SEHNR and CDR2 is FQNEAQ (reference sequence). CDR3 sequence reads: CASSPGSGGTQYF. In DNA form, the CDR3 reads TGTGCCAGCAGCCCTGGATCGGGGGGGACCCAGTACTTC. Variable domain in full (rest from reference TRBV7-9 and TRBJ2-5): DTGVSQNPRHKITKRGQNVTFRCDPISEHNRLYWYRQTLGQGPEFLTYFQNEAQLEKSRLLSDRFSAERPKGSFSTLEIQRTEQGDSAMYLCASSPGSGGTQYFGPGTRLLVL.

The V gene is TRBV2, the J gene TRBJ1-4; 7 nucleotides line up with TRBD1. The germline CDR1 and CDR2 sequences are SNHLY and FYNNEI. This CDR3 contains 15 residues. J gave up 5 bases and V 7 bases, and 10 bases lay outside the gene matches. CDR3 residues: CASTQYRGRNEKLFF. As DNA, the CDR3 is TGTGCCAGCACCCAGTACAGGGGCCGGAATGAAAAACTGTTTTTT.

The chain is built from TRBV29-1 and TRBJ2-5, with 10 nucleotides matching TRBD2. The J call may be incorrect, as the DNA end agrees better with TRBJ2-7. The germline V gene encodes CDR1 SQVTM and CDR2 ANQGSEA. This CDR3 has 12 residues. The CDR3 DNA reads as TGCAGCGGGACTAGCGGCTCCTACGAGCAGTACTTC. Its protein product is CSGTSGSYEQYF.

This CDR3 reads CASSSSGGSENTIYF. The CDR3 coding sequence is TGTGCCAGCAGTTCCTCCGGGGGGTCGGAAAACACCATATATTTT. The V and J genes are TRBV6-5 and TRBJ1-3, with D possibly being TRBD1 (5 bases). CDR1 is MNHEY and CDR2 is SVGAGI in the germline V gene. Deletions cut 4 bases from V and 6 bases from J, with 16 bases between. The CDR3 is 15 amino acids.

The V call is TRBV6-6, the J call TRBJ2-2; D gene unclear. The CDR3 covers 12 residues. The V end lost 6 bases, the J end lost 8 bases, and 10 bases lay between the germline ends. CDR1 and CDR2 (germline): MNHNY, SVGAGI (reference sequence). CDR3 residues: CASSPISGELFF. The CDR3 DNA follows: TGTGCCAGCAGCCCAATATCGGGGGAGCTGTTTTTT.

The genes are TRBV7-3 and TRBJ2-7; D could derive from TRBD1 or TRBD2 (5 bases each). CDR1 is SGHTA and CDR2 is FQGTGA in the germline V gene. The CDR3 runs to 13 residues. V shed 3 bases and J shed 2 bases, with 8 bases lying between them. CDR3 coding DNA: TGTGCCAGCAGCTTTGAGGGGCCCTACGAGCAGTACTTC. This codes for CASSFEGPYEQYF. The full variable domain, in which reference TRBV7-3 and TRBJ2-7 provide the parts outside the CDR3, is GAGVSQTPSNKVTEKGKYVELRCDPISGHTALYWYRQSLGQGPEFLIYFQGTGAADDSGLPNDRFFAVRPEGSVSTLKIQRTERGDSAVYLCASSFEGPYEQYFGPGTRLTVT.

DNA for the CDR3: TGCGCCAGCAGTGAGGTCCTTAGCTCCTACGAGCAGTACTTC. Translated: CASSEVLSSYEQYF. The rearrangement uses TRBV10-2 and TRBJ2-7; D uncertain. The V gene's germline CDR1 is WSHSY and CDR2 SAAADI. This CDR3 is 14 amino acids long. Trimming took off 2 bases at V and 0 bases at J, with 8 bases between the two ends.